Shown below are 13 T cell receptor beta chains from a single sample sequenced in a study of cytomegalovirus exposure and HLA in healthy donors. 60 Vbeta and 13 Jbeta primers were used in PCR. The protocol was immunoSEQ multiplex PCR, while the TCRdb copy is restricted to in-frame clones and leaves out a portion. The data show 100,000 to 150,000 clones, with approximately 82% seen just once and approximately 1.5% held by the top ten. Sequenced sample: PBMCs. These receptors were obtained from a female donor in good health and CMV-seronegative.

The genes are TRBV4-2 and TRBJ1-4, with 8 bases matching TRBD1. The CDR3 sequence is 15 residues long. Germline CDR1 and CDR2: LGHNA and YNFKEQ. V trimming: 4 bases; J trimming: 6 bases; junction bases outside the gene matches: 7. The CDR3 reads CASSPRTGSHEKLFF. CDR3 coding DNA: TGTGCCAGCAGCCCTCGGACAGGGAGTCATGAAAAACTGTTTTTT.

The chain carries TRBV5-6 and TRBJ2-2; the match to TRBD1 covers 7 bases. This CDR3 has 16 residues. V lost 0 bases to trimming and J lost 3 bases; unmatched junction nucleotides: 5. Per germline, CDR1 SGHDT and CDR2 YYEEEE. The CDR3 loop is CASSLEARGYTGELFF. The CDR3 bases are TGTGCCAGCAGCTTGGAGGCCAGGGGGTACACCGGGGAGCTGTTTTTT.

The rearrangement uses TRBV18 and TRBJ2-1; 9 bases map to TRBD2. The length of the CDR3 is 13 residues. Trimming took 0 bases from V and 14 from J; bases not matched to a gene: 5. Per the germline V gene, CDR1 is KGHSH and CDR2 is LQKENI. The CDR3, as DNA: TGTGCCAGCTCACCACCCCAGCGGGAGGCTAAGTTCTTC. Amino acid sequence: CASSPPQREAKFF.

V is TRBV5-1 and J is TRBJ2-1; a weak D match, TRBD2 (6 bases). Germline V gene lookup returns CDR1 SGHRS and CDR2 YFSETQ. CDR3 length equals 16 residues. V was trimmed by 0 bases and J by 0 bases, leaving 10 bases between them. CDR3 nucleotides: TGCGCCAGCAGCTTGGTTGGGGGGAGCTCCTACAATGAGCAGTTCTTC. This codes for CASSLVGGSSYNEQFF.

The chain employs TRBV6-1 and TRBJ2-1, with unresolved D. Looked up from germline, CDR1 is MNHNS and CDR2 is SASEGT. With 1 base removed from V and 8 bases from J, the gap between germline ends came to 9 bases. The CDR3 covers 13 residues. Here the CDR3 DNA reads TGTGCCAGCAGTGAAGGCCCCGAGTATGAGCAGTTCTTC. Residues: CASSEGPEYEQFF.

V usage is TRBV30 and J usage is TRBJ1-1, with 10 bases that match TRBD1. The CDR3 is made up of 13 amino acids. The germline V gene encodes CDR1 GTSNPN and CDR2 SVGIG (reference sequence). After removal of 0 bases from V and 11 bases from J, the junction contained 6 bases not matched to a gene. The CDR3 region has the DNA TGTGCCTGGAGTGTGGGCGGGACAGGGGTGGCTTTCTTT. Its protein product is CAWSVGGTGVAFF.

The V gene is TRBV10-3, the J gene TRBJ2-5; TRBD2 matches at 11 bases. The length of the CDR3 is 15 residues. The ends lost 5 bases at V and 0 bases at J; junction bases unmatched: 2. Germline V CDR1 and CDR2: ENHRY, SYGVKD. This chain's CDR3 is CAISLAGGNQETQYF. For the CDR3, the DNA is TGTGCCATCAGTCTAGCGGGAGGCAACCAAGAGACCCAGTACTTC.

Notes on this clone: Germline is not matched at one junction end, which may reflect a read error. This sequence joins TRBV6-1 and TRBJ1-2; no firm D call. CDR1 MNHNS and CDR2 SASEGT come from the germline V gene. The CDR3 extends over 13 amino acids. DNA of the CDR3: TGTGCCATCAGTGAGCCACTAGAGGATGGCTACACCTTC. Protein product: CAISEPLEDGYTF.

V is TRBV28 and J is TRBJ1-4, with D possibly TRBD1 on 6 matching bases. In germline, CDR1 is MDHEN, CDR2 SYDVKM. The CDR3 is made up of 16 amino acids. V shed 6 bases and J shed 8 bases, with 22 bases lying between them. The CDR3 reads CASRSPRQGRGEKLFF. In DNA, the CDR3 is TGTGCCAGCAGGTCCCCACGCCAGGGGAGAGGGGAAAAACTGTTTTTT.

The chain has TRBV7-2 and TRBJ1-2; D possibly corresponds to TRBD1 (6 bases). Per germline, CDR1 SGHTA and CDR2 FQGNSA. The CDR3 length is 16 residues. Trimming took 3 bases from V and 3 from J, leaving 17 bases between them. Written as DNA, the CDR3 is TGTGCCAGCAGCTTGACAGGTCCGAGCTCTTACTATGGCTACACCTTC. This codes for CASSLTGPSSYYGYTF.

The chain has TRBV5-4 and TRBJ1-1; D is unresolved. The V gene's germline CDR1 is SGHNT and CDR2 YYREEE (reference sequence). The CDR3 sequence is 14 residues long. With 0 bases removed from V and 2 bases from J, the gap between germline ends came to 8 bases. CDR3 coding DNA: TGTGCCAGCAGCTTGGACGGAGGAAACACTGAAGCTTTCTTT. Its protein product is CASSLDGGNTEAFF.

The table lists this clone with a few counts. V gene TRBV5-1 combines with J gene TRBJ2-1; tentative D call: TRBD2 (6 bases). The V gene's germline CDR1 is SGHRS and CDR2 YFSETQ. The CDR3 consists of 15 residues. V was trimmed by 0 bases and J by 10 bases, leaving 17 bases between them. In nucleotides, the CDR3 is TGCGCCAGCAGCTTGGACGGCGGGGACTCCAAGGAGCAGTTCTTC. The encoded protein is CASSLDGGDSKEQFF.

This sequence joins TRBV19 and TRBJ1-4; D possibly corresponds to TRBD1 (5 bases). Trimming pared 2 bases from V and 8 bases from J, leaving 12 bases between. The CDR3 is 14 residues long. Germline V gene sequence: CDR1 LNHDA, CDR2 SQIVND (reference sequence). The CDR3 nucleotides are TGTGCCAGTAGTATAAGCAGGGTGGAAGAAAAACTGTTTTTT. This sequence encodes CASSISRVEEKLFF.